Listed here is a single T cell receptor (beta chain). This sample stems from a study of blood T cell repertoires in COVID-19. The repertoire was sequenced with immunoSEQ multiplex PCR; TCRdb's copy has only in-frame clones and lacks some. The table lists around 99,000 clones, 85% to 90% of them singletons. Germline lookup yields CDR1 KGHDR and CDR2 SFDVKD. This CDR3 is built from 16 residues. The V gene lost 2 bases and the J gene lost 5 bases, with 15 bases spanning the gap. Material: peripheral blood. This sequence was found in a human donor in a cohort sampled during active COVID-19. The chain recombines TRBV24-1 with TRBJ2-1; D ambiguous. The CDR3 coding sequence is TGTGCCACCAGTGATTCCACCCCAGGAATCAACAATGAGCAGTTCTTC. Its protein is CATSDSTPGINNEQFF.